What follows describes a single T cell receptor beta chain. A junction boundary mismatches the germline segment, possibly from a read error. This CDR3 contains 15 residues. Per germline, CDR1 SGHNT and CDR2 YYREEE (reference sequence). This record belongs to a study of CD8 T cells in Susac syndrome. Study overall: Treatment at blood withdrawal was none, corticosteroids, or intravenous immunoglobulin alone in Susac syndrome patients.

Negative isolation yielded CD4+ and CD8+ T cells, and FACS enriched TEMRA cells. An input of roughly 0.5 to 1 ug of RNA was subjected to reverse transcription using random hexamers. TCRdb independently ran MiXCR on the immunoSEQ multiplex PCR reads; one entry per CDR3 protein. The data hold 150,000 to 200,000 distinct CDR3 sequences, with more than 85% observed a single time. Sequencing was performed on CD4+ T cells from PBMCs. The TCR originated in a human donor with Susac syndrome. The rearrangement joins TRBV5-4 to TRBJ1-2, with 7 positions matching TRBD1. CDR3 residues: CASSLGTGLYYGYTF. The CDR3 bases are TGTGCCAGCAGCTTGGGGACAGGACTTTACTACGGCTACACCTTC.